This TCR beta chain originates from a study of regulatory T cells in long-lasting Graves disease. Study-level findings and limits: Small sample size may have lowered accuracy.

Time point indicated: newly diagnosed GD, antithyroid drugs for less than 3 months. Construction of the TCR library relied on RNA isolated from PBMCs. Building the TCR beta libraries relied on iRepertoire HTBI primers, and CDR3 regions underwent Arm-PCR. TCRdb analysed the multiplex PCR reads with MiXCR anew, one entry per CDR3 protein. The sample gives about 430,000 distinct CDR3 sequences, approximately 16% of which show up once; approximately 7.6% is in the top ten. Notes on this clonotype: Its antigen is currently unknown. Possible read error: a much larger clone is one base away.

These data also formed part of another study, on T cells in Graves' hyperthyroidism and ophthalmopathy.

The specimen was peripheral blood mononuclear cells (PBMCs), collected at new diagnosis, from a patient treated with antithyroid drugs. This clonotype was obtained from a woman aged 40 to 50 with Graves disease.

The CDR3 bases are TGCGCCAGCAGCCCAGGGGGCGCCCGGGACTATGACTACACCTTC. It translates to CASSPGGARDYDYTF. The chain links TRBV5-1 to TRBJ1-2, with 8 bases lining up with TRBD1. The V gene's germline CDR1 is SGHRS and CDR2 YFSETQ. This CDR3 contains 15 residues.